One and the same sample provided the 10 T cell receptor beta chains below, sequenced in a study of cytomegalovirus exposure and HLA in healthy donors. PCR amplification relied on 60 Vbeta primers (plus 13 Jbeta primers). Using immunoSEQ multiplex PCR, the repertoire was profiled, and TCRdb retains in-frame clones only, with some absent. Its clone listing holds 35,000 to 45,000 clones. The source material was PBMCs. Receptor source: a man younger than 40 in good health and CMV-seronegative.

The chain recombines TRBV21-1 with TRBJ2-7; the table's D gene call, TRBD1, was not cross checked with the DNA. TRBV21-1 is a recognized pseudogene. CDR3 length: 13 amino acids. CDR3 sequence reads: CASGDRLAYEQYF. DNA for the CDR3: TGTGCCAGCGGGGACAGGCTCGCCTACGAGCAGTACTTC.

The J gene is TRBJ1-4, the V gene TRBV4-1, with unresolved D. V lost 0 bases to trimming and J lost 3 bases, with 20 bases between them. CDR1 MGHRA and CDR2 YSYEKL come from the germline V gene. The CDR3 has 19 amino acids. The CDR3 DNA reads as TGCGCCAGCAGCCAAGATCGGGATTTAGAAGGGATAGCTAATGAAAAACTGTTTTTT. It specifies CASSQDRDLEGIANEKLFF.

As DNA, the CDR3 is TGTGCCAGCAGCCACAGGGGAGACACTGAAGCTTTCTTT. Translated, it gives CASSHRGDTEAFF. V and J are TRBV6-6 and TRBJ1-1, with 7 bases that match TRBD1. The V segment lost 6 bases and the J segment 3 bases; nucleotides outside the gene matches: 4. CDR3 length: 13 residues. Germline CDR1 and CDR2: MNHNY and SVGAGI (reference sequence).

The chain is built from TRBV5-1 and TRBJ1-1; D unclear. Trimming cost V 4 bases and J 7 bases, with 17 bases left between them. Looked up from germline, CDR1 is SGHRS and CDR2 is YFSETQ. The CDR3 runs to 14 residues. This CDR3 reads CASSPDAVGNEAFF. In nucleotides, the CDR3 is TGCGCCAGCAGCCCGGACGCGGTCGGGAATGAAGCTTTCTTT.

The rearrangement links TRBV7-3 to TRBJ2-7; D remains unclear. Germline assignment: CDR1 SGHTA and CDR2 FQGTGA. This CDR3 has 13 amino acids. Trimming took off 5 bases at V and 5 bases at J, with 13 bases between the two ends. This CDR3 reads CASSQSRQDEQYF. Written as DNA, the CDR3 is TGTGCCAGCAGCCAAAGTCGGCAGGACGAGCAGTACTTC.

This chain links TRBV7-8 with TRBJ1-5, with a tentative D call TRBD1 (5 bases). Germline CDR1 SGHVS, CDR2 FQNEAQ. The CDR3 is 15 residues long. Deletions cut 5 bases from V and 7 bases from J, with 18 bases between. The CDR3 region is CASSPTQVSGQPQHF. The CDR3 coding sequence is TGTGCCAGCAGCCCAACACAGGTATCGGGCCAGCCCCAGCATTTT.

The chain joins TRBV5-1 to TRBJ1-1; D is undetermined. The germline gives CDR1 SGHRS, CDR2 YFSETQ. Trimming cost V 0 bases and J 1 base, with 7 bases left between them. The CDR3 has 14 amino acids. CDR3 sequence reads: CASSLAPGNTEAFF. The CDR3 DNA reads as TGCGCCAGCAGCTTGGCTCCGGGGAACACTGAAGCTTTCTTT.

Remarks on this clone: Other DNA sequences within the sample encode an identical CDR3. This chain connects TRBV10-3 to TRBJ2-7; D perhaps matches TRBD1 (5 bases). The CDR3 spans 11 residues. V was shortened by 11 bases and J by 7 bases, with 15 bases between the two germline ends. Germline CDR1 reads ENHRY; CDR2 reads SYGVKD. The CDR3: CAAKGDKEQYF. The CDR3 DNA is TGTGCCGCCAAAGGGGATAAGGAGCAGTACTTC.

The genes are TRBV2 and TRBJ1-4; D possibly corresponds to TRBD1 (5 bases). CDR1 is SNHLY, CDR2 FYNNEI, per germline. V lost 6 bases, J lost 0 bases, and 8 bases lay in between. CDR3 length equals 14 residues. The CDR3 DNA follows: TGTGCCAGCAGGATACAGGCAACTAATGAAAAACTGTTTTTT. It codes for CASRIQATNEKLFF. Full variable domain (missing parts from reference TRBV2 and TRBJ1-4): EPEVTQTPSHQVTQMGQEVILRCVPISNHLYFYWYRQILGQKVEFLVSFYNNEISEKSEIFDDQFSVERPDGSNFTLKIRSTKLEDSAMYFCASRIQATNEKLFFGSGTQLSVL.

The chain uses TRBV4-1 and TRBJ2-1; 11 positions agree with TRBD2. Germline lookup yields CDR1 MGHRA and CDR2 YSYEKL. J gave up 3 bases and V 1 base, and 8 bases lay outside the gene matches. The CDR3 loop spans 18 amino acids. The chain's CDR3 is CASSQVQSSGGLYNEQFF. The CDR3 nucleotides are TGCGCCAGCAGCCAAGTCCAGTCTAGCGGGGGGCTCTACAATGAGCAGTTCTTC.